This T cell receptor beta chain appears in the sequencing data of a study of OX40 agonist ivuxolimab in advanced cancers. Study-wide points: Within 6 weeks, CD4+ and CD8+ blood T cells expanded clonally at 0.1 to 3.0 mg/kg.

In germline, CDR1 is SQVTM, CDR2 ANQGSEA. The V end lost 3 bases, the J end lost 11 bases, and 15 bases lay between the germline ends. CDR3 length: 12 amino acids. Regarding this clone: Its antigen remains unknown.

Assay: immunoSEQ multiplex PCR; the TCRdb copy retains only in-frame clones and omits some. The sample includes tens of thousands of clones, around 90% of them seen just once. The J gene is TRBJ2-3, the V gene TRBV29-1; D not certain. This receptor was identified in an adult with an advanced solid tumor such as melanoma, head and neck, liver or kidney cancer. The sequencing here drew on CD4+ or CD8+ T cells sorted from blood, taken in a trial of the OX40 agonist ivuxolimab. The CDR3, as DNA: TGCAGCGTTGACTCCTTACGCTTTATGCAGTATTTT. It is translated as CSVDSLRFMQYF.